These T cell receptor beta chains were read from a single sample in a study of post-analysis software for immune sequencing data. From the PCR reads, TCRdb called clonotypes with MiXCR, one entry per CDR3 protein. This repertoire shows over 700,000 distinct CDR3 sequences, around 27% found once; its top ten account for more than 0.45%. The material sequenced was blood. The receptors stem from a girl aged 10 to 17 with multiple sclerosis. Both conserved end residues are part of each CDR3. A D gene is named only where the DNA matches it firmly. The size field is filled for only some rows; it gives once, few, many or a size class.

j_call d_call clone_size v_call cdr3_length cdr3_aa cdr3_nt
TRBJ1-2 TRBD1 few TRBV20-1 15 CSARVTPDRAGGYTF TGCAGTGCTAGAGTCACCCCTGACAGGGCTGGTGGCTACACCTTC
TRBJ2-5 . . TRBV15 15 CATSRELPAGETQYF TGTGCCACCAGCAGAGAGCTTCCTGCGGGAGAGACCCAGTACTTC
TRBJ2-4 . . TRBV5-1 17 CASSWRADVGSRNIQYF TGCGCCAGCAGCTGGCGGGCGGACGTGGGGTCCAGGAACATTCAGTACTTC
TRBJ2-3 . . TRBV7-2 15 CTSSLASGPTDTQYF TGTACCAGCAGCTTAGCGTCGGGGCCCACAGATACGCAGTATTTT
TRBJ2-3 . . TRBV15 14 CATSKDATSDTQYF TGTGCCACCAGCAAAGACGCCACCTCGGATACGCAGTATTTT
TRBJ2-4 TRBD1 . TRBV6-6 16 CASCLAPGTGQKEQYF TGTGCCAGCTGCCTGGCCCCCGGGACAGGGCAGAAGGAGCAGTACTTC
TRBJ2-5 . . TRBV28 16 CASSFSGVGPQETQYF TGTGCCAGCAGTTTTTCAGGGGTGGGACCCCAAGAGACCCAGTACTTC
TRBJ2-1 TRBD2 few TRBV20-1 14 CSARGTSFYNEQFF TGCAGTGCTCGCGGGACTAGTTTTTACAATGAGCAGTTCTTC
TRBJ1-4 TRBD1 . TRBV3-1 15 CASSQPWTGVEKLFF TGTGCCAGCAGCCAACCTTGGACAGGGGTAGAAAAACTGTTTTTT
TRBJ2-1 TRBD1 few TRBV7-9 15 CASSLRGQGTNEQFF TGTGCCAGCAGCTTAAGGGGACAGGGGACGAATGAGCAGTTCTTC
TRBJ2-1 TRBD2 . TRBV20-1 15 CSASFPSGGYNEQFF TGCAGTGCTAGTTTTCCTAGCGGGGGTTACAATGAGCAGTTCTTC
TRBJ2-7 . few TRBV6-1 12 CASRDPRREQYF TGTGCCAGCAGGGACCCTCGGCGCGAGCAGTACTTC
TRBJ1-1 TRBD1 few TRBV20-1 14 CSAPGQGRNTEAFF TGCAGTGCCCCCGGACAGGGGCGGAACACTGAAGCTTTCTTT
TRBJ2-3 . few TRBV12-3/TRBV12-4 17 CASSLAVSVVLTDTQYF TGTGCCAGCAGTTTAGCGGTATCGGTAGTGTTGACAGATACGCAGTATTTT
TRBJ2-6 . few TRBV4-3 15 CASSQEFSGANVLTF TGCGCCAGCAGCCAAGAGTTCTCTGGGGCCAACGTCCTGACTTTC
TRBJ1-2 TRBD1 . TRBV28 14 CASSPWTGEGGYTF TGTGCCAGCAGTCCGTGGACAGGGGAGGGTGGCTACACCTTC
TRBJ2-1 TRBD1 . TRBV5-1 15 CASSLGDRYHNEQFF TGCGCCAGCAGCTTGGGGGACAGGTACCACAATGAGCAGTTCTTC
TRBJ2-3 . . TRBV5-1 17 CASGLLPSVDSTDTQYF TGCGCCAGCGGACTTCTACCTAGCGTAGATAGCACAGATACGCAGTATTTT
TRBJ2-7 TRBD2 . TRBV6-2/TRBV6-3 16 CASTPRGLGFSYEQYF TGTGCCAGCACCCCAAGGGGACTAGGGTTCTCCTACGAGCAGTACTTC
TRBJ2-7 . . TRBV7-9 14 CASSLGTLDYEQYF TGTGCCAGCAGCTTAGGGACCCTAGACTACGAGCAGTACTTC
TRBJ2-1 . . TRBV14 14 CASSLQRTYNEQFF TGTGCCAGCAGCCTCCAGCGAACCTACAATGAGCAGTTCTTC
TRBJ1-6 . few TRBV24-1 14 CATSAPGCNSPLHF TGTGCCACCAGTGCCCCAGGGTGCAATTCACCCCTCCACTTT
TRBJ1-2 TRBD1 . TRBV7-2 17 CASSLGFTGARSYGYTF TGTGCCAGCAGCTTAGGCTTTACAGGGGCGAGGAGCTATGGCTACACCTTC
TRBJ1-2 . . TRBV7-8 12 CASSPGTNGYTF TGTGCCAGCAGCCCTGGGACAAATGGCTACACCTTC
TRBJ2-1 . . TRBV6-5 13 CASIGAGRNEQFF TGTGCCAGCATCGGGGCGGGGCGGAATGAGCAGTTCTTC
TRBJ1-1 . . TRBV10-3 16 CAISESGGAVGTEAFF TGTGCCATCAGTGAGTCCGGGGGGGCTGTGGGCACTGAAGCTTTCTTT
TRBJ1-4 TRBD1 . TRBV27 15 CASSLDRQGSEKLFF TGTGCCAGCAGTCTGGACCGACAGGGCTCAGAAAAACTGTTTTTT
TRBJ2-3 TRBD2 once TRBV20-1 17 CSARVISGGPSTDTQYF TGCAGTGCTAGAGTCATCAGCGGGGGCCCTAGCACAGATACGCAGTATTTT
TRBJ2-7 TRBD1 . TRBV5-1 15 CASSLTTGSSYEQYF TGCGCCAGCAGCTTGACGACAGGGAGCTCCTACGAGCAGTACTTC
TRBJ2-6 . . TRBV19 13 CASDSSGANVLTF TGTGCCAGTGACAGCTCTGGGGCCAACGTCCTGACTTTC
TRBJ1-5 TRBD1 few TRBV6-5 16 CASRQNRGLSNQPQHF TGTGCCAGCAGGCAGAACAGGGGACTTAGCAATCAGCCCCAGCATTTT